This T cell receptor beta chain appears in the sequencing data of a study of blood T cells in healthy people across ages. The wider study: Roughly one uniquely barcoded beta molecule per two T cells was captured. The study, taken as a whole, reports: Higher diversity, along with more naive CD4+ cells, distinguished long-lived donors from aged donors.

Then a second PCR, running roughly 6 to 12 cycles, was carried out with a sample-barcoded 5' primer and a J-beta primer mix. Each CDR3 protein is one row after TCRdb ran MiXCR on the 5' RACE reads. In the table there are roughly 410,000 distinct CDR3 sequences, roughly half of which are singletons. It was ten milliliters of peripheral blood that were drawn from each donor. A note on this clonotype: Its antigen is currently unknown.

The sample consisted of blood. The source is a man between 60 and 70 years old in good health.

Written as DNA, the CDR3 is TGTGCCCTCGGACGACTAGCGGGAGGGTCCTACAATGAGCAGTTCTTC. It encodes CALGRLAGGSYNEQFF. V and J are TRBV2 and TRBJ2-1, with 14 bases identical to TRBD2. The CDR3 loop spans 16 amino acids. J gave up 1 base and V 11 bases, and 7 bases lay outside the gene matches. Germline lookup yields CDR1 SNHLY and CDR2 FYNNEI.